This T cell receptor (beta chain) was captured in a study of T cell changes during pregnancy in multiple sclerosis. Using immunoSEQ multiplex PCR, the repertoire was profiled, and TCRdb retains in-frame clones only, with some absent. The profile shows tens of thousands of clones, 93% of them singletons. Germline CDR1 LNHDA, CDR2 SQIVND (reference sequence). V was pared by 3 bases and J by 0 bases, with 7 bases of the junction left unmatched. The CDR3 runs 17 residues. Sequenced material: peripheral blood, taken after pregnancy. The origin of this receptor is a female donor with multiple sclerosis, enrolled in a pregnancy study. The chain recombines TRBV19 with TRBJ2-1; 8 bases fit TRBD1. The CDR3 nucleotides are TGTGCCAGTAGTATTGGACAGGGTTCGAGCTCCTACAATGAGCAGTTCTTC. It yields the protein CASSIGQGSSSYNEQFF.